This T cell receptor beta chain was sequenced in a study of cytomegalovirus exposure and HLA in healthy donors (dated by TCRdb to about 2017). Some background on the complete study: According to an earlier analysis of 587 of the donors, about 179 million T cells yielded approximately 120 million unique TCR beta sequences and 276 Gb of sequence data. The aim of the study was to test whether cataloging public T cell receptors could identify signatures of past pathogen exposure. Among roughly 400 genotyped donors of the cohort, an average of around 240,000 unique TCR beta nucleotide sequences were sequenced per donor, around a sixth of them non-productive. To decide whether each TCR beta V gene segment behaved as functional or pseudogenic, an earlier analysis of approximately 600 of the donors relied on high-throughput TCR beta sequencing. Along with the approximately 650-subject first cohort, a separate validation cohort of around 120 different subjects was used. Rather than using new phenotypic data, the later analysis identified candidate immune exposures from TCR beta sequences and from how often those sequences occurred across donors. Typing coverage varied by locus: 629-630 donors for A, B, C, DRB1 and DQB1; approximately 500 for DQA1; over 600 for DPA1; roughly 470 for DPB1. An early release that covered several hundred HLA-typed donors contained about 300 gigabases of sequencing data and tens of millions of unique TCR sequences. In a later analysis, previously published TCR beta repertoires from more than 500 donors were re-analyzed and high-resolution HLA genotyping was added so that TCR occurrence patterns could be studied. Alongside the repertoire data, information on donor age, sex, ethnicity and CMV serostatus was compiled. Because of strong linkage in the cohort, a handful of DR-DQ haplotypes were treated as single units for association and clustering. HLA typing included class I and class II loci at four-digit resolution. Every discovery cohort repertoire had been produced on one sequencing platform. The study used immunosequencing to profile the T cell repertoires of some 600 subjects and linked those repertoires to cytomegalovirus serostatus. Genome-wide SNP genotypes for about three fifths of the roughly 700 donors were used in a later genetic analysis, which treated that subset as a discovery cohort. High-throughput TCR immunosequencing, statistical association of individual TCRs with disease status, and machine learning were combined to predict cytomegalovirus infection status. Among the roughly 380 genotyped donors, 81% belonged to the genetic ancestry cluster associated with self-reported Caucasian donors. What the research found in general, with its limitations: The study listed approximately 150 TCR beta chains as associated with cytomegalovirus. In a later genetic analysis, a missense DCLRE1C variant was associated with V-gene and J-gene trimming of TCR beta chains, and the association was replicated in an independent cohort. Presence/absence analyses assumed roughly uniform sequencing depth across donors, an assumption that may not hold. A further reported finding was that TCR beta sequences accurately predicted the HLA-A and HLA-B alleles for most subjects in the first cohort. Assigning TCR associations to individual alleles was difficult when HLA alleles, especially DR and DQ, strongly co-occurred. A later analysis associated about 17,000 TCR beta sequences with specific HLA alleles at a false discovery rate of 0.05. Fewer than 20 rarely observed V segments, including chromosome 9 orphons, were excluded from the earlier analysis of a few hundred of the donors because counts were too low. Some IMGT-functional V segments, including TRBV6-2 and TRBV6-3, could not be distinguished by the 87-base-pair reads and were therefore excluded. In a later analysis, HLA-associated TCR beta chains were found to be more clonally expanded and to have lower generation probabilities than equally common non-associated chains. It was suggested by the authors that the approach could potentially be generalized to other disease states and immunological phenotypes. Cytomegalovirus status was reported to be diagnosed by the classifier with high specificity and sensitivity in both the original and validation cohorts. In a later analysis, the rate of TCR association differed among HLA loci, with DRB1 alleles having the most associated TCRs and HLA-C alleles having the fewest. Compared with the 666-donor mean, donors in an Asian-associated ancestry cluster had fewer N-insertions in productive TCRs, according to a later genetic analysis. In vitro tests confirmed that a few of the cytomegalovirus-associated TCR beta chains recognize cytomegalovirus antigens. Linkage disequilibrium might explain the correlated functional status among segregating V segments, but an unknown experimental factor could not be ruled out. In a later analysis, most CMV-associated TCR beta chains were found to appear HLA-restricted, with HLA associations seemingly driven largely by CMV exposure. For the cohort, immune exposure information was limited to CMV serostatus. Because some donors lacked HLA typing at each locus, the association tests relied only on the typed subset. A later analysis reported that several top co-occurrence clusters appeared linked to parvovirus B19, influenza, CMV and Epstein-Barr virus. This cohort had only TCR beta chains sequenced, and the lack of alpha or paired-chain data limited which features could be detected. Most TCR sequences were seen in very few donors, while some public TCRs were found in many individuals. A cluster of highly shared sequence variants was judged likely to represent a technical artifact of the sequencing pipeline. An earlier analysis of approximately 540 of the donors showed that most TCR beta V segments appeared in productive rearrangements either about 90% or about 30% of the time, which broadly matched IMGT annotations.

About this clone itself: Its antigen has not been determined. Per-nucleotide qualities are absent, and no much larger clonotype sits a single base away.

The cohort comprised 550 to 700 healthy bone marrow donors. At the time of sampling, every cohort member was nominally healthy, though immune exposures that went unrecorded were likely present. The donor was CMV seronegative and belonged to the group of 352 seronegative cohort members. Each donor provided a peripheral blood sample, and peripheral blood mononuclear cells were used for TCR beta sequencing. Genomic DNA extraction from the blood cell samples was performed with the Qiagen DNeasy Blood Extraction Kit. V is clipped by 5 bases and J by 0 bases, and the sequence between their germline boundaries is 11 bases long. CDR1 MNHEY and CDR2 SVGAGI are derived from the germline V gene. Counted from cysteine to phenylalanine, this CDR3 has 14 amino acids. Only the CDR3 portion is preserved as DNA: 42 bases, with reading frame beginning at the first base. Library preparation employed the immunoSEQ multiplex PCR assay. For the multiplex PCR, a mixture combining 60 forward primers for TCR Vbeta segments and 13 reverse primers for TCR Jbeta segments was used. The CDR3 region of rearranged TCR beta genes was amplified from genomic DNA by a multiplex PCR assay. The Illumina HiSeq System was used to sequence the amplified TCR beta libraries as 87-base-pair reads. The source study handled its data this way. Across the 670 or so repertoires, a later analysis counted about 81 million unique TCR beta chains, 8.5 million to 12 million of which were shared by at least two donors. Raw reads were error-corrected and collapsed into unique sequences by a nearest-neighbor algorithm in which closely related sequences were merged to remove PCR and sequencing errors. Alignment of CDR3 sequences to IMGT reference sequences was used to assign V, D and J gene segments. For a sequence to be retained, at least a six-nucleotide match to both a V gene segment and a J gene segment was required. A rearrangement counted as productive if the CDR3 had no stop codons and remained in frame with V and J, and every other rearrangement counted as non-productive. CDR3 was defined according to IMGT convention as the region running from the second conserved V-encoded cysteine to the conserved J-encoded phenylalanine. Sequences without an unambiguous match to a single V gene segment were excluded from the earlier analysis of 500 to 700 of the donors. An earlier analysis of fewer than 650 of the donors classified V segments as functional when productive rearrangements were above 56.7% and as segregating when the standard deviation between donors was above 5%. A statistical classification framework was built for diagnosing cytomegalovirus status from the catalog of TCR beta chain sequences. V and J gene assignment, in a later analysis, came from comparing TCR nucleotide sequences with IMGT/GENE-DB human TR gene sequences. The TCRdist pipeline was used in a later analysis to assign CDR3 sequences and most-parsimonious VDJ recombination scenarios. In a later analysis, each TCR beta chain was defined by its CDR3 amino acid sequence together with its V-gene family, and reads lacking a unique V-gene family were excluded. To address suspected cross-contamination and a sequencing artifact, a later analysis removed several hundred highly shared, low-generation-probability nucleotide sequences. In a later analysis, a clonal expansion index was calculated for each public chain from normalized within-repertoire ranks of inferred template counts. A later analysis computed generation probabilities with a VDJ recombination model fitted to out-of-frame rearrangements, and checked the results against IGoR. In a later analysis, hypergeometric tests were used to score TCR-TCR, TCR-HLA and TCR-CMV co-occurrence, with a repertoire-size bias correction applied to TCR pairs. A later analysis estimated false discovery rates by permuting HLA or CMV assignments 20 times. In a later analysis, co-occurring TCRs were grouped using DBSCAN, and TCRdist sequence similarity was added for clustering within HLA-allele-positive subsets. For co-occurrence clustering, repertoires with fewer than 30,000 or more than 120,000 public chains were excluded, along with several repertoires with anomalous nucleotide sharing. In TCRdb, the immuneACCESS table is reduced to in-frame sequences with V and J assigned. These tables do not hold every clone; where another copy was compared, an unresolved V gene accounts for under half, and the others remain unexplained. For V, J and clone size, that table is used; D and trimming come from the DNA. The sample table contains fewer than 200,000 clones; only one count was recorded for around 80% of them. The ten most abundant clones make up 0.77% of the sample.

Rearrangement joined TRBV6-5 to TRBJ2-7; TRBD2 could be the D gene, as 6 bases match. This TCR was recovered from a young woman in good health and CMV-seronegative. The sequenced sample was PBMCs. The CDR3 corresponds to CASSPRTISYEQYF. The DNA is as follows: TGTGCCAGCAGTCCACGGACTATCTCCTACGAGCAGTACTTC.